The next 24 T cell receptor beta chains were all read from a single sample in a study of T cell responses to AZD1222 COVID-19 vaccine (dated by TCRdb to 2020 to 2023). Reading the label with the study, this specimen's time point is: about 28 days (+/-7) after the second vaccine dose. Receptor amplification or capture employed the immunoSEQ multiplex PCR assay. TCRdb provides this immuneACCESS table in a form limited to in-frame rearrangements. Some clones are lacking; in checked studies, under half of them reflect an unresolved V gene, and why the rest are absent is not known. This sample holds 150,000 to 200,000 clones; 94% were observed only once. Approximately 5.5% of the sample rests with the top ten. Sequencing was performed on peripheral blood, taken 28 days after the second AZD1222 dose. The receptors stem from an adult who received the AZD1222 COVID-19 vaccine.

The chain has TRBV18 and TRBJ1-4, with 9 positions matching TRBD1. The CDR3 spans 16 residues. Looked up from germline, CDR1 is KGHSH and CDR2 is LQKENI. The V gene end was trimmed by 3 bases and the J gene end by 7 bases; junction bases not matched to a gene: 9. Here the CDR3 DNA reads TGTGCCAGCTCACCGGGCACAGGGGGCGTACTTGAAAAACTGTTTTTT. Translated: CASSPGTGGVLEKLFF.

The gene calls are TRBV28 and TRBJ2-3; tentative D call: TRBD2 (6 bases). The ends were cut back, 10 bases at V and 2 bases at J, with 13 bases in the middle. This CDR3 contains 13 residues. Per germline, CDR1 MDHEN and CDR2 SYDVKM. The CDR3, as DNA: TGTGCCACCGGACTACCTCTCACAGATACGCAGTATTTT. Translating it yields CATGLPLTDTQYF.

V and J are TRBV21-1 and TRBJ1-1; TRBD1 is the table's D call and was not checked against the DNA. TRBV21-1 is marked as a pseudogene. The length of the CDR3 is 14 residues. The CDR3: CASSKGDRNTEAFF. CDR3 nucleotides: TGTGCCAGCAGCAAAGGGGACAGGAACACTGAAGCTTTCTTT.

The CDR3 nucleotides read TGTGCCAGCAGCCAAGGTGGAAACACCATATATTTT. Translating gives CASSQGGNTIYF. The chain links TRBV3-1 (or the pseudogene TRBV3-2) to TRBJ1-3; no clear D. Trimming stripped 1 base from V and 3 bases from J, with 1 base between. This CDR3 comprises 12 residues. Per the germline V gene, CDR1 is LGHDT and CDR2 is YNNKEL (reference sequence).

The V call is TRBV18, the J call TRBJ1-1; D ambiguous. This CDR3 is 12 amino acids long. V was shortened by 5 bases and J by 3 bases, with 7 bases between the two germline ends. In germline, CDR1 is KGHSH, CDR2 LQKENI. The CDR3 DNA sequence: TGTGCCAGCTCAGATGGGTACACTGAAGCTTTCTTT. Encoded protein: CASSDGYTEAFF.

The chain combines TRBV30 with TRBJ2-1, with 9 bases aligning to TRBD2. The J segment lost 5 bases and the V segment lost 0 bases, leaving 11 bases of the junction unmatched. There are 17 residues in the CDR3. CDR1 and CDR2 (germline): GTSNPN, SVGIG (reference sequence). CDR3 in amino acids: CAWSVLGAGGPDNEQFF. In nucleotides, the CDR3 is TGTGCCTGGAGTGTACTAGGTGCGGGAGGGCCCGACAATGAGCAGTTCTTC.

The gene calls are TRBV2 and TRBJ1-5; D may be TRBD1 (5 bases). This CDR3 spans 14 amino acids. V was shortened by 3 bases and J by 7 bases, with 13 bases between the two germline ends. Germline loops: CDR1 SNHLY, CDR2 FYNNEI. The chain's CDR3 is CASSEWGIEQPQHF. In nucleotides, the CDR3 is TGTGCCAGCAGTGAGTGGGGGATAGAACAGCCCCAGCATTTT.

The CDR3 coding sequence is TGTGCCAGCAGACCCTCCGGGACAGGGACCTACGAGCAGTACTTC. Its translation is CASRPSGTGTYEQYF. The chain uses TRBV28 and TRBJ2-7; 9 bases fit TRBD1. This CDR3 contains 15 residues. The germline gives CDR1 MDHEN, CDR2 SYDVKM. V lost 6 bases to trimming and J lost 2 bases; unmatched junction nucleotides: 8.

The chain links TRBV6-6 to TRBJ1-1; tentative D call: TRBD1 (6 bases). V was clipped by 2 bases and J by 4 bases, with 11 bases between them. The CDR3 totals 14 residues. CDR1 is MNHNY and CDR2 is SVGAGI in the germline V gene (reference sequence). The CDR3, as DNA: TGTGCCAGCAGTTACAGGGGGAGAGGCACTGAAGCTTTCTTT. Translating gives CASSYRGRGTEAFF.

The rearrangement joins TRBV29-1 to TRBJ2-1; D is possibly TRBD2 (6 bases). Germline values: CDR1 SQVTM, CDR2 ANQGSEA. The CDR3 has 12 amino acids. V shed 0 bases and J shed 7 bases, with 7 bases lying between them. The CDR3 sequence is CSVEDGGNEQFF. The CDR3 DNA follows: TGCAGCGTTGAAGATGGGGGGAATGAGCAGTTCTTC.

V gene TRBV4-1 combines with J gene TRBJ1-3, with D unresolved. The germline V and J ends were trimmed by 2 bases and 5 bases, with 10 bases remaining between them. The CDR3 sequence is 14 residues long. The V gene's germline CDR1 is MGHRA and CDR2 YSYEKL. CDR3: CASSQPGRRNTIYF. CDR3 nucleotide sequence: TGCGCCAGCAGCCAACCGGGCAGGAGAAACACCATATATTTT.

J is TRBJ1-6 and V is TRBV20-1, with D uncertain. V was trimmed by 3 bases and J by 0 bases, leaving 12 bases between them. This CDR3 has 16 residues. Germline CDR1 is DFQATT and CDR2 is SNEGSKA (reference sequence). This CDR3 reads CSASAVVSSYNSPLHF. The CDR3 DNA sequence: TGCAGTGCTAGTGCTGTAGTAAGCTCCTATAATTCACCCCTCCACTTT.

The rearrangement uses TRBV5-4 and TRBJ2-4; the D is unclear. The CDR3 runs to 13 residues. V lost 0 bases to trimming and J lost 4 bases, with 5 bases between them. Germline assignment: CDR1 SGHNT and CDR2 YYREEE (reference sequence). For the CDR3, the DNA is TGTGCCAGCAGCTTGGACCAGAAAAACATTCAGTACTTC. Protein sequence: CASSLDQKNIQYF.

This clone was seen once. The CDR3 sequence is CASSSGVAGTGELFF. The CDR3 DNA reads as TGTGCCAGCAGCAGCGGGGTAGCGGGGACCGGGGAGCTGTTTTTT. The chain links TRBV6-2 or TRBV6-3 to TRBJ2-2; 8 positions agree with TRBD2. CDR1 and CDR2 from the germline V gene are MNHEY and SVGEGT. CDR3 size: 15 residues. V lost 6 bases, J lost 5 bases, and 8 bases stayed unmatched.

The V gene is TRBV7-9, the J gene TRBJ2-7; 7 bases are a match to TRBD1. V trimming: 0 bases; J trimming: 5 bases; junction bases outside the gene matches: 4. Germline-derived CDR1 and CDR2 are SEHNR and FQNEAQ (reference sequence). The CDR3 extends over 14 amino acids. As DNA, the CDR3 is TGTGCCAGCAGCTTAGCAGACAGGGTCCACGAGCAGTACTTC. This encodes CASSLADRVHEQYF.

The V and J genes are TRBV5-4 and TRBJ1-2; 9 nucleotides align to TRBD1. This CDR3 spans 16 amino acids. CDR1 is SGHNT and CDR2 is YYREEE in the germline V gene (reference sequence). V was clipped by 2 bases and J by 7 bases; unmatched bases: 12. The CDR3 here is CASSLGVVGQGFGYTF. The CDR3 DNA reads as TGTGCCAGCAGCTTAGGGGTTGTCGGACAGGGGTTTGGCTACACCTTC.

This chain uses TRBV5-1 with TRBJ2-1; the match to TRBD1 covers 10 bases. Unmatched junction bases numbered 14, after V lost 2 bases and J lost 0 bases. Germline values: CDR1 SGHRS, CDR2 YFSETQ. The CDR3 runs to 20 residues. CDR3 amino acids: CASSFPGTGAGSGSYNEQFF. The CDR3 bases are TGCGCCAGCAGCTTCCCCGGGACAGGGGCAGGTAGCGGCTCCTACAATGAGCAGTTCTTC.

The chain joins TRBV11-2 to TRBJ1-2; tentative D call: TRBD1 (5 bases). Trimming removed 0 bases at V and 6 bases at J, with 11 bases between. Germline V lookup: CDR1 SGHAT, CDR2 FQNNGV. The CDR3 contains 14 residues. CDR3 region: CASSLDAGRDGYTF. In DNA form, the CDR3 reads TGTGCCAGCAGCTTAGATGCAGGGAGGGATGGCTACACCTTC.

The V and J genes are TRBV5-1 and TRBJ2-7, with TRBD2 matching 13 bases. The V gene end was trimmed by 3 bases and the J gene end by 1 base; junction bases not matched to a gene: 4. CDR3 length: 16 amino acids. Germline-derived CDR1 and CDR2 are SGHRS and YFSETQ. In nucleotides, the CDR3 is TGCGCCAGCAGCTACGGACTAGCGGGAGTGTCCTACGAGCAGTACTTC. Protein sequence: CASSYGLAGVSYEQYF.

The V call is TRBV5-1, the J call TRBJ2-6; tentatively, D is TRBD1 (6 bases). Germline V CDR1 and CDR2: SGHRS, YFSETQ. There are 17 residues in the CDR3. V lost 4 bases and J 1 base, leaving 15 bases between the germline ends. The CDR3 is CASSHNPTGSGANVLTF. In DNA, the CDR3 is TGCGCCAGCAGCCACAACCCCACAGGGTCTGGGGCCAACGTCCTGACTTTC.

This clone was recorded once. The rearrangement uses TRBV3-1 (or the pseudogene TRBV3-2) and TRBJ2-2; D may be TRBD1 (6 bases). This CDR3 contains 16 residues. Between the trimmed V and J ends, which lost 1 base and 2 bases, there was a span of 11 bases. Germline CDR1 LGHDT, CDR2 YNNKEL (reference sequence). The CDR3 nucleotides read TGTGCCAGCAGCCAAGGCGTAGGGGGAAACACCGGGGAGCTGTTTTTT. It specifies CASSQGVGGNTGELFF.

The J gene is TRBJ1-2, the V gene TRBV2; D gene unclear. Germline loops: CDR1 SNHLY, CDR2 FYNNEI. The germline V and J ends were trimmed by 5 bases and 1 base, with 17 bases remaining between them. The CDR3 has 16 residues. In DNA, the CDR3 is TGTGCCAGCAGTCTTACCGCCCCAATGGGTAACTATGGCTACACCTTC. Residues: CASSLTAPMGNYGYTF.

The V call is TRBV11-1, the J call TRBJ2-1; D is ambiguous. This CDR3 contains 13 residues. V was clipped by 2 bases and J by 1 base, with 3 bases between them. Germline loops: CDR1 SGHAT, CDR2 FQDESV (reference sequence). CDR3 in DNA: TGTGCCAGCAGCTTACGTTCCTACAATGAGCAGTTCTTC. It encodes CASSLRSYNEQFF.

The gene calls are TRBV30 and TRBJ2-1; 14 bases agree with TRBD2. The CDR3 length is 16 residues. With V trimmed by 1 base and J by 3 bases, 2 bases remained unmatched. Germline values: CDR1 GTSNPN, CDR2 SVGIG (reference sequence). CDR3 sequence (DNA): TGTGCCTGGAGTGACGGGACTAGCGGGAGCTACAATGAGCAGTTCTTC. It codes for CAWSDGTSGSYNEQFF.